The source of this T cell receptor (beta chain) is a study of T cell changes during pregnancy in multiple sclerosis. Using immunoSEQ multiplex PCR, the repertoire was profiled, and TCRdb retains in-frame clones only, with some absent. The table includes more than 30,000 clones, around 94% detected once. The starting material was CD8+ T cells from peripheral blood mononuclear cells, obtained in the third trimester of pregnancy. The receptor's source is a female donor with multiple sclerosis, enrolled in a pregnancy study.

CDR3 nucleotide sequence: TGTGCCAGCAGCGGACTCTCGGGGACTGAAGCTTTCTTT. Translating it yields CASSGLSGTEAFF. The V gene is TRBV9, the J gene TRBJ1-1; D remains ambiguous. V lost 3 bases and J 5 bases, leaving 11 bases between the germline ends. Looked up from germline, CDR1 is SGDLS and CDR2 is YYNGEE. The CDR3 is 13 amino acids.